These 27 T cell receptor beta chains originate from one sample sequenced in a study of neurological immune-mediated disorders. Time point indicated: longitudinal time-point 2. One entry per CDR3 protein, called by TCRdb with MiXCR from the 5' RACE reads. The table includes 60,000 to 75,000 distinct CDR3 sequences, around 9.7% detected once. The sample comprised PBMCs. The receptors originated from a man aged 30 to 39 in good health.

This clonotype was picked up many times. This chain uses TRBV3-1 with TRBJ1-1; TRBD1 is a possible D gene (6 bases). The V gene lost 4 bases and the J gene lost 8 bases, with 11 bases spanning the gap. There are 12 residues in the CDR3. CDR1 is LGHDT, CDR2 YNNKEL, per germline (reference sequence). CDR3 sequence reads: CASSLGGGEAFF. The CDR3 bases are TGTGCCAGCAGCCTGGGGGGGGGCGAAGCTTTCTTT.

This clonotype was seen repeatedly, ten times or more. J is TRBJ2-3 and V is TRBV5-1, with a possible D match to TRBD1 (5 bases). The V gene's germline CDR1 is SGHRS and CDR2 YFSETQ. Between the trimmed V and J ends, which lost 4 bases and 0 bases, there was a span of 18 bases. The CDR3 sequence is 17 residues long. The CDR3 region has the DNA TGCGCCAGCAGCCAATCATATACGAGACAGAGCACAGATACGCAGTATTTT. Encoded protein: CASSQSYTRQSTDTQYF.

The table lists this clonotype with many counts. The V call is TRBV5-1, the J call TRBJ2-2; D perhaps matches TRBD2 (5 bases). The ends were cut back, 0 bases at V and 2 bases at J, with 8 bases in the middle. Germline V gene sequence: CDR1 SGHRS, CDR2 YFSETQ. The CDR3 is 15 residues long. CDR3 coding DNA: TGCGCCAGCAGCTTGGCGGGGAGTAACACCGGGGAGCTGTTTTTT. Residues: CASSLAGSNTGELFF.

This clonotype was seen ten or more times. The chain is built from TRBV14 and TRBJ2-7; D remains ambiguous. V lost 1 base and J lost 3, with 7 bases in between. In germline, CDR1 is SGHDN, CDR2 FVKESK. There are 13 residues in the CDR3. The CDR3 DNA reads TGTGCCAGCAGCCAAGGGCAGGTCTACGAGCAGTACTTC. Its translation is CASSQGQVYEQYF.

This clonotype was seen at least ten times. V usage is TRBV12-3 or TRBV12-4 and J usage is TRBJ1-1; maybe TRBD1 (5 bases). This CDR3 comprises 15 residues. V lost 7 bases and J 2 bases, leaving 17 bases between the germline ends. In nucleotides, the CDR3 is TGTGCCAGCAAGCAACCGGGACGGGGAAACACTGAAGCTTTCTTT. Protein product: CASKQPGRGNTEAFF.

The sample holds many counts of this clonotype. The V gene is TRBV6-5, the J gene TRBJ1-3; maybe TRBD1 (5 bases). CDR1 and CDR2 (germline): MNHEY, SVGAGI. The V and J ends lost 7 bases and 0 bases respectively, with 13 bases between them. The CDR3 runs to 15 residues. In DNA form, the CDR3 reads TGTGCCAGCAAACCGGGGCCTTCCTCTGGAAACACCATATATTTT. Translating gives CASKPGPSSGNTIYF.

Many counts were recorded for this clonotype. The V gene is TRBV9, the J gene TRBJ2-2; possibly TRBD2 for D (7 bases). Trimming stripped 3 bases from V and 7 bases from J, with 22 bases between. From germline, CDR1 is SGDLS and CDR2 YYNGEE. CDR3 length equals 17 residues. In nucleotides, the CDR3 is TGTGCCAGCAGCGCCCGGGGGGCTAGCGCATCCAGCGGGGAGCTGTTTTTT. Protein product: CASSARGASASSGELFF.

The V call is TRBV6-2 or TRBV6-3, the J call TRBJ2-2, with 7 bases aligning to TRBD2. After removal of 2 bases from V and 5 bases from J, the junction contained 5 bases not matched to a gene. The CDR3 totals 15 residues. In germline, CDR1 is MNHEY, CDR2 SVGEGT. Here the CDR3 reads CASSYTSGGTGELFF. The DNA of the CDR3 is TGTGCCAGCAGTTACACGTCGGGAGGAACCGGGGAGCTGTTTTTT.

V and J are TRBV6-5 and TRBJ2-2; D remains ambiguous. This CDR3 has 15 residues. Trimming removed 8 bases from V and 4 bases from J, with 17 bases in between. CDR1 MNHEY and CDR2 SVGAGI come from the germline V gene. CDR3: CASGGESASTGELFF. The CDR3 DNA reads TGTGCCAGCGGTGGTGAGTCGGCAAGCACCGGGGAGCTGTTTTTT.

Ten or more counts support this clonotype. The chain links TRBV10-3 to TRBJ2-7; the D gene is possibly TRBD2 (5 bases). Trimming shortened V by 11 bases and J by 0 bases, and 17 bases separated the two germline ends. The CDR3 is 14 residues long. The germline V gene has CDR1 ENHRY and CDR2 SYGVKD. The CDR3 spells CAASPDSSSYEQYF. The DNA of the CDR3 is TGTGCCGCATCCCCGGACTCGAGCTCCTACGAGCAGTACTTC.

In this sample, this clonotype turned up many times. CDR3 DNA: TGTGCCAGCAGTTTAGGGCAGGGGGCTGGTGAGCAGTACTTC. Protein product: CASSLGQGAGEQYF. The rearrangement uses TRBV12-3 or TRBV12-4 and TRBJ2-7; 8 nucleotides agree with TRBD1. J was trimmed by 7 bases and V by 1 base; bases with no gene match: 6. CDR3 size: 14 residues.

This clonotype was counted between two and nine times. The chain uses TRBV18 and TRBJ1-1; D not resolved. The V and J ends lost 0 bases and 0 bases respectively, with 5 bases between them. Germline CDR1 and CDR2: KGHSH and LQKENI. CDR3 length: 14 amino acids. The CDR3 reads CASSPPGLNTEAFF. The CDR3 DNA sequence: TGTGCCAGCTCACCACCAGGGTTGAACACTGAAGCTTTCTTT. The whole variable domain, filled in from reference TRBV18 and TRBJ1-1, reads NAGVMQNPRHLVRRRGQEARLRCSPMKGHSHVYWYRQLPEEGLKFMVYLQKENIIDESGMPKERFSAEFPKEGPSILRIQQVVRGDSAAYFCASSPPGLNTEAFFGQGTRLTVV.

In this sample, this clonotype turned up many times. This chain connects TRBV6-1 to TRBJ1-1; the D gene is possibly TRBD1 (5 bases). The CDR3 is made up of 14 amino acids. Trimming pared 6 bases from V and 0 bases from J, leaving 11 bases between. From germline, CDR1 is MNHNS and CDR2 SASEGT. The CDR3 sequence is CASSWTLLNTEAFF. The CDR3 nucleotides are TGTGCCAGCAGCTGGACACTTTTGAACACTGAAGCTTTCTTT.

At least ten counts were recorded for this clonotype. The chain has TRBV5-1 and TRBJ2-1; TRBD2 might be the D (6 bases). The CDR3 consists of 15 residues. V lost 4 bases and J 2 bases, leaving 13 bases between the germline ends. CDR1 and CDR2 from the germline V gene are SGHRS and YFSETQ. The CDR3 here is CASSPQGLTYNEQFF. The CDR3, as DNA: TGCGCCAGCAGCCCCCAAGGACTAACCTACAATGAGCAGTTCTTC.

This clonotype has a count of ten or more. The CDR3 region is CSVPAGRGTEAFF. The DNA for the CDR3 is TGCAGTGTTCCGGCGGGGAGGGGAACTGAAGCTTTCTTT. V usage is TRBV20-1 and J usage is TRBJ1-1; D might be TRBD1 (5 bases). This CDR3 has 13 amino acids. CDR1 and CDR2 from the germline V gene are DFQATT and SNEGSKA (reference sequence). Between the trimmed V and J ends, which lost 7 bases and 5 bases, there was a span of 17 bases.

At least ten counts were recorded for this clonotype. The chain is built from TRBV7-9 and TRBJ2-5, with D uncertain. The germline V gene encodes CDR1 SEHNR and CDR2 FQNEAQ (reference sequence). This CDR3 has 11 residues. V was shortened by 6 bases and J by 5 bases, with 7 bases between the two germline ends. The CDR3 DNA reads as TGTGCCAGCAGTCAGCTGGAGACCCAGTACTTC. Protein product: CASSQLETQYF.

This clonotype was detected many times. The chain carries TRBV28 and TRBJ2-5; D unclear. CDR3 length equals 14 residues. Germline loops: CDR1 MDHEN, CDR2 SYDVKM. V lost 2 bases and J 1 base, leaving 8 bases between the germline ends. CDR3 sequence reads: CASSLESRQETQYF. CDR3 DNA: TGTGCCAGCAGTTTAGAATCACGCCAAGAGACCCAGTACTTC.

The chain is built from TRBV28 and TRBJ2-7; weak D call: TRBD2 (5 bases). Germline V gives CDR1 MDHEN, CDR2 SYDVKM. The CDR3 extends over 18 amino acids. Trimming removed 6 bases at V and 2 bases at J, with 26 bases between. The CDR3 DNA reads TGTGCCAGCAGCTTCCGACCGATGCGGGCCCCGGCCCCCTACGAGCAGTACTTC. Translated: CASSFRPMRAPAPYEQYF.

This clonotype was seen ten or more times. This may arise from a read error, as a much more abundant clone is one base away. The V gene is TRBV27, the J gene TRBJ1-2; maybe TRBD1 (6 bases). The CDR3 loop spans 15 amino acids. The V gene's germline CDR1 is MNHEY and CDR2 SMNVEV (reference sequence). This CDR3 is CASSRLETGLYGCTF. DNA for the CDR3: TGTGCCAGCAGTCGCCTGGAGACAGGACTCTATGGCTGCACCTTC.

This clonotype was detected many times. The genes are TRBV6-6 and TRBJ2-7; 13 bases align to TRBD2. The CDR3 has 17 residues. Germline trimming cut 2 bases from V and 5 bases from J; bases unmatched to any gene: 9. In germline, CDR1 is MNHNY, CDR2 SVGAGI (reference sequence). CDR3 nucleotides: TGTGCCAGCAGTTACCTCGGACTAGCGGGAGAACGTGACGAGCAGTACTTC. Its protein is CASSYLGLAGERDEQYF.

Many counts were recorded for this clonotype. This sequence joins TRBV18 and TRBJ1-4; D gene uncertain. V gave up 3 bases and J gave up 3 bases, with 5 bases separating them. CDR1 and CDR2 from the germline V gene are KGHSH and LQKENI. The CDR3 is 13 residues long. Written as DNA, the CDR3 is TGTGCCAGCTCACCCCAGCCTAATGAAAAACTGTTTTTT. Encoded protein: CASSPQPNEKLFF.

This clonotype was counted at least ten times. The chain links TRBV2 to TRBJ1-6; D is unresolved. Deletions cut 10 bases from V and 6 bases from J, with 19 bases between. Germline assignment: CDR1 SNHLY and CDR2 FYNNEI. The CDR3 contains 15 residues. CDR3 nucleotide sequence: TGTGCCAACACTACACAGACGGTGCCTAATTCACCCCTCCACTTT. Residues: CANTTQTVPNSPLHF. The entire variable domain, with the rest obtained from reference TRBV2 and TRBJ1-6, is as follows: EPEVTQTPSHQVTQMGQEVILRCVPISNHLYFYWYRQILGQKVEFLVSFYNNEISEKSEIFDDQFSVERPDGSNFTLKIRSTKLEDSAMYFCANTTQTVPNSPLHFGNGTRLTVT.

This clonotype was recorded a few times. The chain joins TRBV10-3 to TRBJ1-3; D gene uncertain. The V gene lost 7 bases and the J gene lost 6 bases, with 13 bases spanning the gap. Germline V gene sequence: CDR1 ENHRY, CDR2 SYGVKD. The CDR3 length is 13 residues. The CDR3 bases are TGTGCCATCAACCCCGGGGAAGAAAACACCATATATTTT. Residues: CAINPGEENTIYF.

This clonotype was seen ten or more times. V gene TRBV14 combines with J gene TRBJ1-1, with 7 bases lining up with TRBD1. This CDR3 has 16 residues. Germline-derived CDR1 and CDR2 are SGHDN and FVKESK. Trimming at V came to 3 bases and at J to 0 bases, leaving 7 bases not matched to a gene. CDR3 loop: CASSQSKGALNTEAFF. The CDR3, as DNA: TGTGCCAGCAGCCAGTCCAAGGGGGCTTTGAACACTGAAGCTTTCTTT.

This clonotype was seen many times. The chain uses TRBV4-2 and TRBJ1-4; D is perhaps TRBD1 (5 bases). This CDR3 is built from 16 residues. Germline V gene lookup returns CDR1 LGHNA and CDR2 YNFKEQ. V gave up 1 base and J gave up 10 bases, with 19 bases separating them. CDR3 loop: CASSQATGELGVKLFF. The CDR3 nucleotides read TGTGCCAGCAGCCAAGCTACAGGAGAGTTGGGGGTAAAACTGTTTTTT.

This clonotype was detected many times. The rearrangement links TRBV28 to TRBJ2-3; D unresolved. The germline gives CDR1 MDHEN, CDR2 SYDVKM. The CDR3 contains 12 residues. The V end was cut by 10 bases, the J end by 2 bases, with 10 bases between. CDR3 region: CAISPPTDTQYF. The DNA for the CDR3 is TGTGCCATCTCACCCCCCACAGATACGCAGTATTTT.

This clonotype is classed as large. The rearrangement joins TRBV5-1 to TRBJ1-1; D is uncertain. The V end was cut by 1 base, the J end by 5 bases, with 12 bases between. CDR3 length: 14 amino acids. CDR1 SGHRS and CDR2 YFSETQ come from the germline V gene. CDR3 sequence reads: CASSLNTLRTEAFF. The CDR3, as DNA: TGCGCCAGCAGCTTGAATACGTTGCGGACTGAAGCTTTCTTT.